The following is a TCR beta chain sequence with its context. Its antigen specificity is not known. No base quality values were provided; no much bigger clone lies one nucleotide off. The data belong to a study of CD8+ T cells in alopecia areata (dated by TCRdb to about 2018). Context from the whole study: Treated patients were enrolled in an open-label pilot trial of oral tofacitinib at 5 to 10 mg twice daily for moderate-to-severe alopecia areata. In humans, TCRbeta sequencing was performed on scalp tissue and on sorted CD4+ and CD8+ peripheral blood T cells from healthy controls and from patients with patchy or totalis/universalis alopecia areata. Tofacitinib-treated patients had biopsies at baseline and at 4 and 24 weeks of treatment, with a later scalp biopsy in several patients. In both human patients and the C3H/HeJ mouse model, the study applied high-throughput TCRbeta sequencing to look at T cell clonal expansion in alopecia areata. Scalp clonality was compared across normal scalp (n=4), patchy alopecia areata scalp (n=8), and alopecia totalis/universalis scalp (n=8). Patients received tofacitinib for 6 to 18 months and were then followed off drug for 6 months to check for delayed response and recurrence. immunoSEQ multiplex PCR using 35 Vbeta forward primers and 13 Jbeta reverse primers was used to amplify TCRbeta CDR3 regions. The RNA source kit depended on sample type: the PAXgene miRNA kit for fixed scalp, the miRNeasy kit for PBMCs, and the RNeasy kit for mouse skin. Disease severity in treated patients was measured with the SALT score, which quantifies the percentage of affected scalp surface area.

The paper as a whole reports these results and caveats: Scalp TCR repertoire analysis is complicated because resident alphabeta T cells in normal human skin are also sequenced, whereas mouse skin is dominated by gammadelta T cells. Compared with normal scalp, lesional scalp had higher clonality and more expanded CD8+ clones, particularly in alopecia totalis/universalis, a pattern that suggests antigenic drive. Because the treated cohort was small and included a single nonresponder, larger studies are needed to assess links between baseline CD8+ expansion and response. Shared TCR sequences between patients were less evident than in mice, which may be partly attributable to HLA diversity in the patient population. Tofacitinib significantly lowered scalp clonality and the number of expanded CD8+ clones among the top 100 scalp clones. Many expanded lesional clones were found to persist in scalp and blood during tofacitinib treatment, and relapse after treatment cessation may be partly explained by this persistence.

The protocol used for the library was the immunoSEQ multiplex PCR assay. For TCR sequencing, RNA was extracted from every sample and reverse transcribed into cDNA to serve as template. SuperScript III was used for first-strand cDNA synthesis, primed with a 2:1 mix of oligo-dT and random hexamers. Amplification bias was assessed with a synthetic immune receptor repertoire, and residual bias was removed computationally. Per the authors' processing: Raw reads were preprocessed for error removal, and CDR3 was defined according to IMGT conventions as running from the conserved cysteine to phenylalanine. Clonality was calculated as 1 minus Shannon entropy normalized by log2 of the number of productive unique TCRs. Whether each scalp clone was CD4 or CD8 was inferred by checking scalp TCRbeta sequences against the CD4 and CD8 repertoires from sorted blood. TCRdb obtained this table from immuneACCESS and retained in-frame rearrangements with V and J assigned. These tables miss some clones; where compared with another copy, unresolved V genes account for less than half of the shortfall, and the remainder is unexplained. V, J and clone size are taken as reported in that table, and D and trimming were inferred from the DNA itself. In all, the sample holds around 190,000 clones, and roughly 70% of those were seen once. The ten largest clonotypes hold about 1.3% of the sample.

The CDR3 contains 13 residues, cysteine and phenylalanine counted. The retained sequence is limited to the CDR3, 39 bases, with the frame set at the first base. The germline V gene (reference sequence) gives CDR1 as GTSNPN and CDR2 as SVGIG. For this chain, trimming is 4 bases at the V end and 6 bases at the J end, and the number of junction bases without a gene match is 1. According to the study, the label for this sample's treatment or condition signals: oral pan-JAK inhibitor, 5-10 mg twice daily. Peripheral blood and lesional scalp punch biopsies were obtained from patients with alopecia areata. PBMCs were isolated by density centrifugation and stained for CD3, CD4 and CD8, after which CD4+ and CD8+ T cells were sorted on a FACSAria.

This receptor was obtained from a human donor with alopecia areata. The sequences come from CD4+ T cells sorted from blood, collected around week 50, from a patient treated with tofacitinib. This chain joins TRBV30 to TRBJ1-6; 9 of the junction bases match TRBD1. The sequenced DNA is TGTGCCTGGAAGGACAGGGGTAATTCACCCCTCCACTTT. The translation is CAWKDRGNSPLHF.